This T cell receptor beta chain was recorded in a study of OX40 agonist ivuxolimab in advanced cancers. Here immunoSEQ multiplex PCR was the method, and the copy in TCRdb shows in-frame clones only, minus some. Here the sample spans about 83,000 clones, 70% to 90% being singletons. The CDR3 covers 18 residues. With 0 bases clipped from V and 0 bases from J, the junction kept 8 bases outside the gene matches. This clone appeared a few times. The antigen remains undetermined. Broader study findings: Average numbers of expanded clones were greater in CD8+ T cells than in CD4+. Among the least clonally expanded were partial responders at 0.1-3.0 mg/kg.

The source was CD4+ or CD8+ T cells sorted from blood, collected in a trial of the OX40 agonist ivuxolimab. The sequence was collected from an adult with an advanced solid tumor such as melanoma, head and neck, liver or kidney cancer. The gene calls are TRBV6-7 and TRBJ2-1; TRBD2 aligns across 7 bases. TRBV6-7 is reported as an ORF; its role is uncertain. The CDR3 DNA is TGTGCCAGCAGTTACTCGATCGGCGGGGGTGACTCCTACAATGAGCAGTTCTTC. Residues: CASSYSIGGGDSYNEQFF.